The 16 T cell receptor beta chains presented below share a single source sample, sequenced in a study of T cell responses to AZD1222 COVID-19 vaccine. Generated by immunoSEQ multiplex PCR, the TCRdb table keeps only in-frame clones and is missing some. In the table there are under 300,000 clones, more than 85% of which are singletons. Here the sequenced sample was peripheral blood, taken on day 0 of AZD1222 vaccination. The receptor source for this set is an adult in good health.

The chain combines TRBV9 with TRBJ1-1; tentative D call: TRBD1 (6 bases). The length of the CDR3 is 15 residues. The V gene lost 3 bases and the J gene lost 2 bases, with 14 bases spanning the gap. The germline V gene encodes CDR1 SGDLS and CDR2 YYNGEE. CDR3 DNA: TGTGCCAGCAGCGCGACCAACAGGGACAACACTGAAGCTTTCTTT. Translated: CASSATNRDNTEAFF.

This chain connects TRBV9 to TRBJ1-6; perhaps TRBD1 as D (6 bases). V dropped 4 bases and J dropped 9 bases, with 17 bases sitting between them. Per the germline V gene, CDR1 is SGDLS and CDR2 is YYNGEE. CDR3 length: 15 residues. DNA for the CDR3: TGTGCCAGCAGCCTAAAGGGGGGCAAGGGTTCACCCCTCCACTTT. Translated: CASSLKGGKGSPLHF.

The chain links TRBV30 to TRBJ1-4, with D tentatively TRBD1 (5 bases). Trimming pared 0 bases from V and 4 bases from J, leaving 9 bases between. The CDR3 runs to 14 residues. Germline loops: CDR1 GTSNPN, CDR2 SVGIG (reference sequence). The CDR3 reads CAWSVRDRNEKLFF. CDR3 nucleotides: TGTGCCTGGAGTGTTCGGGACCGTAATGAAAAACTGTTTTTT.

The J gene is TRBJ2-1, the V gene TRBV5-6, with no clear D. The CDR3 is 16 residues long. V shed 1 base and J shed 0 bases, with 11 bases lying between them. Looked up from germline, CDR1 is SGHDT and CDR2 is YYEEEE. This CDR3 is CASSLPGSSSYNEQFF. The CDR3 DNA reads TGTGCCAGCAGCTTGCCGGGTTCGAGCTCCTACAATGAGCAGTTCTTC. Full variable domain (outside the CDR3, taken from reference TRBV5-6 and TRBJ2-1): DAGVTQSPTHLIKTRGQQVTLRCSPKSGHDTVSWYQQALGQGPQFIFQYYEEEERQRGNFPDRFSGHQFPNYSSELNVNALLLGDSALYLCASSLPGSSSYNEQFFGPGTRLTVL.

In this sample, this clone turned up a few times. The chain links TRBV6-5 to TRBJ1-2; 9 positions match TRBD1. Germline assignment: CDR1 MNHEY and CDR2 SVGAGI. Trimming at V came to 7 bases and at J to 4 bases, leaving 7 bases not matched to a gene. CDR3 length equals 14 residues. CDR3 region: CASKRDRAGYGYTF. The CDR3 DNA is TGTGCCAGCAAACGGGACAGGGCGGGCTATGGCTACACCTTC.

The chain uses TRBV5-1 and TRBJ1-1; 8 bases are a match to TRBD1. This CDR3 comprises 14 residues. V trimming: 4 bases; J trimming: 11 bases; junction bases outside the gene matches: 13. Per the germline V gene, CDR1 is SGHRS and CDR2 is YFSETQ. Here the CDR3 reads CASSPPSPRGRAFF. CDR3 in DNA: TGCGCCAGCAGCCCGCCGTCGCCCAGGGGGCGGGCTTTCTTT.

The chain links TRBV14 to TRBJ1-1, with 7 bases fitting TRBD1. With 0 bases clipped from V and 10 bases from J, the junction kept 11 bases outside the gene matches. This CDR3 region has 15 residues. Germline values: CDR1 SGHDN, CDR2 FVKESK. In DNA form, the CDR3 reads TGTGCCAGCAGCCAAGATTGGGGACAGTTAGATGGAGCTTTCTTT. Translated: CASSQDWGQLDGAFF.

V and J are TRBV25-1 and TRBJ1-6, with a weak D call TRBD1 (6 bases). The CDR3 consists of 15 residues. V shed 8 bases and J shed 5 bases, with 16 bases lying between them. Looked up from germline, CDR1 is MGHDK and CDR2 is SYGVNS. The CDR3 sequence is CASQYGQSDNSPLHF. CDR3 nucleotides: TGTGCCAGCCAGTACGGACAGAGCGATAATTCACCCCTCCACTTT. The whole variable domain, remainder taken from reference TRBV25-1 and TRBJ1-6, is EADIYQTPRYLVIGTGKKITLECSQTMGHDKMYWYQQDPGMELHLIHYSYGVNSTEKGDLSSESTVSRIRTEHFPLTLESARPSHTSQYLCASQYGQSDNSPLHFGNGTRLTVT.

The genes are TRBV27 and TRBJ2-2; the D is unclear. The germline CDR1 and CDR2 sequences are MNHEY and SMNVEV (reference sequence). V was clipped by 0 bases and J by 7 bases, with 12 bases between them. CDR3 length equals 15 residues. The CDR3 region is CASSLSWRLGGELFF. The CDR3 DNA reads TGTGCCAGCAGTTTATCGTGGCGGTTAGGCGGGGAGCTGTTTTTT.

CDR3 nucleotide sequence: TGTGCCAGCAGCCAAGCTTGGGTAGGGGATCAGCCCCAGCATTTT. Translating it yields CASSQAWVGDQPQHF. This chain joins TRBV4-2 and TRBJ1-5, with D possibly being TRBD1 (5 bases). Trimming shortened V by 1 base and J by 5 bases, and 12 bases separated the two germline ends. Germline CDR1 reads LGHNA; CDR2 reads YNFKEQ. This CDR3 has 15 residues.

The chain combines TRBV5-1 with TRBJ1-6; the D gene is possibly TRBD1 (5 bases). Per the germline V gene, CDR1 is SGHRS and CDR2 is YFSETQ. Trimming stripped 0 bases from V and 10 bases from J, with 14 bases between. CDR3 size: 15 residues. DNA for the CDR3: TGCGCCAGCAGCTTGGGGGACCTCCTAGGGTCACCCCTCCACTTT. It specifies CASSLGDLLGSPLHF.

The chain joins TRBV5-4 to TRBJ1-1, with D possibly being TRBD1 (6 bases). This CDR3 comprises 13 residues. V lost 1 base and J 10 bases, leaving 14 bases between the germline ends. The V gene's germline CDR1 is SGHNT and CDR2 YYREEE (reference sequence). The DNA for the CDR3 is TGTGCCAGCAGCTTGACTGCGGAGGGGGGAGCTTTCTTT. This codes for CASSLTAEGGAFF.

The gene calls are TRBV5-1 and TRBJ2-1, with 7 bases lining up with TRBD1. This CDR3 has 18 amino acids. V lost 0 bases and J lost 2; bases outside the gene matches: 11. From germline, CDR1 is SGHRS and CDR2 YFSETQ. The CDR3 sequence is CASSLAKAGTEPYNEQFF. CDR3 in DNA: TGCGCCAGCAGCTTGGCAAAAGCCGGGACAGAACCCTACAATGAGCAGTTCTTC.

This rearrangement joins TRBV4-2 to TRBJ2-1; D unresolved. Per the germline V gene, CDR1 is LGHNA and CDR2 is YNFKEQ. The CDR3 has 16 residues. The ends were cut back, 1 base at V and 0 bases at J, with 10 bases in the middle. This chain's CDR3 is CASSQATWTSYNEQFF. The DNA for the CDR3 is TGTGCCAGCAGCCAAGCCACCTGGACCTCCTACAATGAGCAGTTCTTC.

This chain connects TRBV28 to TRBJ1-1, with D perhaps matching TRBD1 (5 bases). CDR3 size: 12 residues. Trimming took 10 bases from V and 5 from J, leaving 14 bases between them. CDR1 MDHEN and CDR2 SYDVKM come from the germline V gene. This CDR3 is CATHGGGTEAFF. The CDR3 DNA is TGTGCCACCCACGGGGGGGGTACTGAAGCTTTCTTT.

The rearrangement links TRBV9 to TRBJ1-4, with D perhaps TRBD1 (6 bases). The CDR3 loop spans 15 amino acids. V lost 4 bases, J lost 7 bases, and 17 bases lay in between. Germline-derived CDR1 and CDR2 are SGDLS and YYNGEE. CDR3 sequence reads: CASSTNTGMVEKLFF. CDR3 nucleotide sequence: TGTGCCAGCAGCACCAACACAGGGATGGTTGAAAAACTGTTTTTT.